This T cell receptor (beta chain) came from a study of CD8+ T cells in alopecia areata. It was cDNA, reverse transcribed from extracted RNA, that served as the sequencing template. TCRdb's table, derived via immunoSEQ multiplex PCR, lists solely in-frame clones and lacks some. Of 180,000 or so clones in the sample, approximately 52% were seen once. Germline V CDR1 and CDR2: SNHLY, FYNNEI. V lost 5 bases to trimming and J lost 0 bases; unmatched junction nucleotides: 4. This CDR3 has 15 residues. Regarding treatment: oral pan-JAK inhibitor, 5-10 mg twice daily. The rearrangement links TRBV2 to TRBJ2-3; 8 bases map to TRBD2. This sequence originates from a human donor with alopecia areata. Here the sequenced sample was CD4+ T cells sorted from blood, taken at roughly week 58, from a patient treated with tofacitinib. This CDR3 reads CASSRIAGSTDTQYF. CDR3 in DNA: TGTGCCAGCAGTCGGATAGCGGGAAGCACAGATACGCAGTATTTT.